Included here is one T cell receptor (beta chain) sequence, with context. Antigen unknown. These data come from a study of T cell responses to AZD1222 COVID-19 vaccine. Study results and limitations: Only six individuals given AZD1222 were seropositive at baseline.

The V gene's germline CDR1 is ENHRY and CDR2 SYGVKD. The CDR3 runs to 15 residues. The V segment lost 6 bases and the J segment 1 base; nucleotides outside the gene matches: 8. The table came from immunoSEQ multiplex PCR; TCRdb's copy has only in-frame clones and leaves some out. The sample has over 60,000 clones; more than 65% are singletons. Material: peripheral blood, obtained on day 0 of MenACWY control vaccination. The genes are TRBV10-3 and TRBJ1-1, with 7 bases that match TRBD1. The sequence came from an adult in good health. CDR3 nucleotide sequence: TGTGCCATCAGCCCAACCGGGACAGAGAACACTGAAGCTTTCTTT. Encoded protein: CAISPTGTENTEAFF.